This T cell receptor (beta chain) is from a study of blood T cell repertoires in COVID-19. From germline, CDR1 is SGHTA and CDR2 FQGNSA. Germline trimming cut 8 bases from V and 4 bases from J; bases unmatched to any gene: 5. The CDR3 covers 14 residues. This table comes from immunoSEQ multiplex PCR, and its TCRdb copy is limited to in-frame clones, with some not included. The sample consists of approximately 260,000 clones, more than 65% of them appearing once. Sequencing was carried out using PBMCs or T cells enriched from blood (not recorded which). This sequence originates from a man aged 50-60 years who had recovered from COVID-19. The chain combines TRBV7-2 with TRBJ2-5, with 12 bases fitting TRBD2. CDR3 in amino acids: CASLAGGWGETQYF. CDR3 DNA sequence: TGTGCCAGCCTAGCGGGAGGGTGGGGAGAGACCCAGTACTTC.